The rows below give T cell receptor beta chains drawn from one sample of a study of blood T cells in healthy people across ages. TCRdb fed the 5' RACE reads into MiXCR, producing one record per CDR3 protein. The data hold approximately 800,000 distinct CDR3 sequences, with around 50% observed a single time. Sequencing input: blood. The source is a man older than 75 in good health. Both conserved end residues are part of each CDR3. A D gene is named only where the DNA matches it firmly. Clone size is shown for a subset of rows, as once, few, many or a class of expanded clone.

>-|TRBV20-1|few|TRBJ1-6
CSARILLGTRSYNSPLHF
TGCAGTGCTAGAATCTTATTGGGTACCCGATCCTATAATTCACCCCTCCACTTT
>-|TRBV28|once|TRBJ2-1
CASSVGGQETQFF
TGTGCCAGCAGTGTGGGGGGCCAAGAGACCCAGTTCTTC
>TRBD1|TRBV6-6|-|TRBJ2-5
CASSYRTGTYNEQYF
TGTGCCAGCAGTTACCGGACAGGGACGTACAATGAGCAGTACTTC
>-|TRBV29-1|-|TRBJ2-3
CSVDGGAGDTQYF
TGCAGCGTTGATGGGGGGGCAGGAGATACGCAGTATTTT
>-|TRBV29-1|few|TRBJ2-3
CSVGEGGRGTDTQYF
TGCAGCGTTGGTGAAGGGGGGCGCGGCACAGATACGCAGTATTTT
>TRBD2|TRBV10-3|few|TRBJ2-3
CAISESIGGTSGTDTQYF
TGTGCCATCAGTGAGTCCATCGGAGGGACTAGCGGCACAGATACGCAGTATTTT
>-|TRBV7-8|few|TRBJ2-7
CASSALGAGPYEQYF
TGTGCCAGCAGCGCCCTCGGGGCTGGACCCTACGAGCAGTACTTC
>-|TRBV6-6|few|TRBJ1-6
CASSRTASSYNSPLHF
TGTGCCAGCAGTCGGACGGCCAGCTCCTATAATTCACCCCTCCACTTT
>TRBD1|TRBV24-1|-|TRBJ2-3
CATSPGTGWGTDTQYF
TGTGCCACCAGCCCAGGGACAGGGTGGGGCACAGATACGCAGTATTTT
>-|TRBV28|-|TRBJ2-4
CASSWGRSLKNIQYF
TGTGCCAGCAGTTGGGGGCGAAGCCTCAAGAACATTCAGTACTTC
>-|TRBV5-1|-|TRBJ2-7
CASSLTGTLYEQYF
TGCGCCAGCAGCTTGACCGGGACTCTCTACGAGCAGTACTTC
>TRBD2|TRBV27|-|TRBJ2-7
CASSVAGGGYEQYF
TGTGCCAGCAGTGTAGCGGGAGGGGGCTACGAGCAGTACTTC
>TRBD1|TRBV14|-|TRBJ2-7
CASSPRGLYVNNEQYF
TGTGCCAGCAGCCCCAGGGGGCTTTATGTGAACAATGAGCAGTACTTC
>-|TRBV10-3|-|TRBJ2-1
CAIKGVNNEQFF
TGTGCCATCAAGGGGGTAAACAATGAGCAGTTCTTC
>-|TRBV5-1|few|TRBJ2-7
CASSFDRSSSQQYF
TGCGCCAGCAGCTTTGACAGGAGTTCGAGCCAGCAGTACTTC
>-|TRBV12-3/TRBV12-4|-|TRBJ1-5
CASSPTFGTSNQPQHF
TGTGCCAGCAGCCCGACGTTCGGGACCAGCAATCAGCCCCAGCATTTT
>TRBD1|TRBV7-2|-|TRBJ1-2
CASREGTGPYGYTF
TGTGCCAGCAGGGAAGGGACAGGGCCCTATGGCTACACCTTC
>-|TRBV27|many|TRBJ2-1
CASRRRGDDSYNEQFF
TGTGCCAGCAGGCGGAGAGGAGACGACTCCTACAATGAGCAGTTCTTC
>-|TRBV7-2|-|TRBJ1-1
CASRNGRTDNHEAFF
TGTGCCAGCAGAAACGGCAGGACCGATAACCATGAAGCTTTCTTT
>-|TRBV20-1|-|TRBJ1-2
CSAAGAYYGYTF
TGCAGTGCTGCCGGGGCGTACTATGGCTACACCTTC
>TRBD2|TRBV5-1|few|TRBJ2-3
CASSLAGTSGSTDTQYF
TGCGCCAGCAGCTTGGCGGGGACTAGCGGGAGCACAGATACGCAGTATTTT
>-|TRBV3-1|-|TRBJ2-7
CASSHLDRYEQYF
TGTGCCAGCAGCCACTTGGACAGATACGAGCAGTACTTC
>-|TRBV29-1|few|TRBJ2-2
CSVRAGIADGELFF
TGCAGCGTTCGTGCCGGGATTGCAGACGGGGAGCTGTTTTTT
>-|TRBV4-3|-|TRBJ2-1
CASSQERVSSYNEQFF
TGCGCCAGCAGCCAAGAAAGGGTTAGCTCCTACAATGAGCAGTTCTTC
>-|TRBV6-6|-|TRBJ2-1
CASSYPSSGDEQFF
TGTGCCAGCAGTTACCCCTCCTCTGGGGATGAGCAGTTCTTC
>-|TRBV11-1|few|TRBJ1-1
CASSFRLRTTEAFF
TGTGCCAGCAGCTTTCGCCTCCGAACGACTGAAGCTTTCTTT
>TRBD1|TRBV20-1|-|TRBJ2-7
CSARMGTGDTYEQYF
TGCAGTGCTAGAATGGGGACAGGGGACACCTACGAGCAGTACTTC
>-|TRBV5-5|-|TRBJ2-7
CASSLDQGYYEQYF
TGTGCCAGCAGCTTGGATCAGGGATATTACGAGCAGTACTTC
>TRBD2|TRBV6-6|many|TRBJ2-5
CASRKSRGLAEETQYF
TGTGCCAGCAGGAAATCCAGGGGACTAGCGGAAGAGACCCAGTACTTC
>-|TRBV20-1|-|TRBJ1-2
CSAREREANYGYTF
TGCAGTGCTAGAGAACGGGAAGCTAACTATGGCTACACCTTC
>TRBD1|TRBV28|few|TRBJ2-5
CASNPGQEKETQYF
TGTGCCAGCAACCCGGGACAGGAGAAAGAGACCCAGTACTTC
>-|TRBV18|-|TRBJ2-7
CASSPLGFHEQYF
TGTGCCAGCTCACCACTAGGGTTTCACGAGCAGTACTTC
>TRBD1|TRBV7-2|-|TRBJ2-4
CASSLTDRGTRQYF
TGTGCCAGCAGCTTAACGGACAGGGGGACGCGGCAGTACTTC
>-|TRBV12-3/TRBV12-4|many|TRBJ1-6
CASSLEVNSPLHF
TGTGCCAGCAGTTTAGAGGTGAATTCACCCCTCCACTTT
>-|TRBV29-1|-|TRBJ2-5
CSVEDLRSEETQYF
TGCAGCGTTGAAGATCTTCGCAGTGAAGAGACCCAGTACTTC
>-|TRBV5-4|-|TRBJ1-4
CASSLDSRAEKLFF
TGTGCCAGCAGCTTGGACAGCCGGGCTGAAAAACTGTTTTTT
>TRBD2|TRBV6-2/TRBV6-3|few|TRBJ2-7
CASSRRLAGSYNEQYF
TGTGCCAGCAGTAGAAGACTAGCGGGGAGCTACAATGAGCAGTACTTC
>-|TRBV4-2|once|TRBJ2-4
CASSQVGAGDIQYF
TGTGCCAGCAGCCAAGTCGGAGCTGGAGACATTCAGTACTTC
>-|TRBV10-3|-|TRBJ2-1
CAIRSTDSSKGVYNEQFF
TGTGCCATCAGGAGCACCGACAGTTCCAAGGGGGTTTACAATGAGCAGTTCTTC